The 20 T cell receptor beta chains below all came from one sample that was sequenced in a study of T cells expressing NK-cell markers. TCRdb reprocessed the 5' RACE reads, keeping one entry per CDR3 protein, no DNA. Its table lists about 370,000 distinct CDR3 sequences. Material for sequencing was blood T cells: a sorted CD56 or NKG2C T cell subset, CD4+ or CD8+ T cells, or bulk PBMC T cells (not recorded which). The source of these receptors is a woman between 50 and 59 years old in good health.

The genes are TRBV24-1 and TRBJ2-3; TCRdb proposes TRBD2, but this gene call is untestable without DNA. Germline V lookup: CDR1 KGHDR, CDR2 SFDVKD. The CDR3 consists of 15 residues. The CDR3 reads CATSESGEVTDTQYF.

The chain recombines TRBV6-2 or TRBV6-3 with TRBJ2-2; TCRdb names TRBD2, which stays unverified in the absence of DNA. CDR3 length: 15 amino acids. Germline values: CDR1 MNHEY, CDR2 SVGEGT. This CDR3 is CASSQLGGFTGELFF.

The V gene is TRBV20-1, the J gene TRBJ2-7; with no DNA, the TCRdb D assignment of TRBD1 cannot be verified. The germline V gene encodes CDR1 DFQATT and CDR2 SNEGSKA (reference sequence). The CDR3 contains 11 residues. This CDR3 is CSATGQSEQYF.

This CDR3 reads CASSLNSELGYEQYF. V is TRBV5-1 and J is TRBJ2-7. The CDR3 length is 15 residues. Looked up from germline, CDR1 is SGHRS and CDR2 is YFSETQ. The full variable domain, in which reference TRBV5-1 and TRBJ2-7 provide the parts outside the CDR3, is KAGVTQTPRYLIKTRGQQVTLSCSPISGHRSVSWYQQTPGQGLQFLFEYFSETQRNKGNFPGRFSGRQFSNSRSEMNVSTLELGDSALYLCASSLNSELGYEQYFGPGTRLTVT.

The rearrangement joins TRBV7-2 to TRBJ2-5; there is no DNA to check the TCRdb D call of TRBD2. Germline V gene lookup returns CDR1 SGHTA and CDR2 FQGNSA. This CDR3 is 15 amino acids long. Here the CDR3 reads CASSLGLEALETQYF.

The chain employs TRBV27 and TRBJ1-5; TCRdb designates TRBD1, a call that cannot be tested without DNA. The CDR3 has 13 residues. The germline V gene encodes CDR1 MNHEY and CDR2 SMNVEV (reference sequence). CDR3 loop: CASGQGGTQPQHF.

This sequence joins TRBV28 and TRBJ2-3; the TCRdb call, TRBD2, lacks DNA for checking. This CDR3 has 19 amino acids. Germline CDR1 MDHEN, CDR2 SYDVKM. The CDR3 spells CASSNIPGLVVTSPDTQYF.

The CDR3 region is CASSFEDTQYF. V gene TRBV5-1 combines with J gene TRBJ2-3. Germline V gene data show CDR1 as SGHRS and CDR2 as YFSETQ. The CDR3 is 11 residues long.

The chain couples TRBV19 to TRBJ2-5; TCRdb's D gene call, TRBD1, goes unchecked for lack of DNA. Germline lookup yields CDR1 LNHDA and CDR2 SQIVND (reference sequence). This CDR3 is 13 amino acids long. The chain's CDR3 is CASAPGQAETQYF.

V gene TRBV5-1 combines with J gene TRBJ2-5; without DNA, the TCRdb call of TRBD1 cannot be checked. The CDR3 is 14 amino acids. Germline CDR1 and CDR2: SGHRS and YFSETQ. CDR3: CASHRGDRQETQYF.

The rearrangement joins TRBV20-1 to TRBJ2-2. This CDR3 has 16 amino acids. Looked up from germline, CDR1 is DFQATT and CDR2 is SNEGSKA (reference sequence). This chain's CDR3 is CSARLEKMVNTGELFF.

V is TRBV20-1 and J is TRBJ2-1; checking the TCRdb D call of TRBD2 is not possible without DNA. The CDR3 loop spans 15 amino acids. CDR1 is DFQATT, CDR2 SNEGSKA, per germline (reference sequence). The CDR3 loop reads CSARIRDGGNNEQFF.

The chain is built from TRBV20-1 and TRBJ2-5; the D call of TRBD2 rests on TCRdb alone, since no DNA is present to check it. There are 13 residues in the CDR3. Germline-derived CDR1 and CDR2 are DFQATT and SNEGSKA (reference sequence). The CDR3 here is CSARRGSSETQYF.

The CDR3 here is CASSTPLSNYGYTF. The chain carries TRBV7-2 and TRBJ1-2. Germline CDR1 reads SGHTA; CDR2 reads FQGNSA. The CDR3 loop spans 14 amino acids.

The rearrangement joins TRBV15 to TRBJ2-1. This CDR3 has 17 amino acids. Germline CDR1 LNHNV, CDR2 YYDKDF (reference sequence). The CDR3 is CATSRDLWGLTYNEQFF.

CDR3 sequence: CASRPRGVETQYF. This rearrangement joins TRBV3-1 to TRBJ2-5; TCRdb reports TRBD2, a call that lacks DNA to check it against. Germline lookup yields CDR1 LGHDT and CDR2 YNNKEL (reference sequence). This CDR3 spans 13 amino acids.

The chain couples TRBV7-9 to TRBJ2-4; TCRdb lists TRBD1, though no DNA is available to test this call. The CDR3 covers 15 residues. Germline V gene lookup returns CDR1 SEHNR and CDR2 FQNEAQ (reference sequence). The CDR3 is CASSIRGDRDDIQYF.

The chain uses TRBV27 and TRBJ2-5; TCRdb gives TRBD2 as the D gene, but with no DNA this cannot be confirmed. The CDR3 is made up of 16 amino acids. Germline V gene data show CDR1 as MNHEY and CDR2 as SMNVEV (reference sequence). The CDR3 spells CASSLLAGGPIKTQYF.

This sequence joins TRBV5-1 and TRBJ1-1; TCRdb indicates TRBD1, and absent DNA this call remains unverified. CDR1 is SGHRS, CDR2 YFSETQ, per germline. The CDR3 sequence is 15 residues long. This CDR3 reads CASSETGAPVRGAFF.

The chain combines TRBV10-1 with TRBJ2-5; the D call from TCRdb, TRBD2, cannot be confirmed without DNA. Per the germline V gene, CDR1 is WNHNN and CDR2 is SYGVQD (reference sequence). The CDR3 covers 14 residues. The CDR3 is CASSGTNTEGTQYF.